A selection of T cell receptor beta chains follows, all from one sample in a study of blood T cell repertoires in COVID-19. Using immunoSEQ multiplex PCR, the repertoire was profiled, and TCRdb retains in-frame clones only, with some absent. The table includes under 500,000 clones, 75% to 90% detected once. Sample: PBMCs or T cells enriched from blood (not recorded which). Receptor source: a young man who had recovered from COVID-19. CDR3s include the opening cysteine and the closing phenylalanine or tryptophan. The D gene is left open where the match is weak. Expanded clones are given a class, and other clones once, few, many or no size at all.

. | TRBJ1-1 | TRBV28 | . | CASRIYRPLNTEAFF | TGTGCCAGCAGGATTTACAGGCCCTTGAACACTGAAGCTTTCTTT
. | TRBJ2-2 | TRBV7-8 | . | CASSLGAGGTGELFF | TGTGCCAGCAGCTTAGGTGCCGGGGGAACCGGGGAGCTGTTTTTT
. | TRBJ1-5 | TRBV7-9 | . | CASSLSGRDSNQPQHF | TGTGCCAGCAGCTTATCTGGCAGGGATAGCAATCAGCCCCAGCATTTT
. | TRBJ2-1 | TRBV5-1 | . | CASSLLAEAYNEQFF | TGCGCCAGCAGCTTGTTAGCGGAGGCCTACAATGAGCAGTTCTTC
TRBD2 | TRBJ2-3 | TRBV5-6 | . | CASSQGTSGRSQYF | TGTGCCAGCAGCCAAGGGACTAGCGGGAGGTCGCAGTATTTT
TRBD2 | TRBJ2-1 | TRBV7-2 | . | CASSLGPGGNEQFF | TGTGCCAGCAGCTTAGGCCCGGGAGGGAATGAGCAGTTCTTC
TRBD2 | TRBJ2-7 | TRBV11-2 | . | CASSLSLAVYEQYF | TGTGCCAGCAGCTTAAGTCTAGCGGTCTACGAGCAGTACTTC
TRBD2 | TRBJ2-7 | TRBV5-1 | . | CASSGRGSGSYEQYF | TGCGCCAGCAGCGGCCGTGGTAGCGGGAGCTACGAGCAGTACTTC
TRBD1 | TRBJ1-1 | TRBV7-9 | . | CASSSVTGGNTEAFF | TGTGCCAGCAGCTCAGTGACAGGGGGCAACACTGAAGCTTTCTTT
. | TRBJ1-1 | TRBV24-1 | . | CATRRDSKNTEAFF | TGTGCCACCAGACGGGACTCAAAGAACACTGAAGCTTTCTTT
TRBD2 | TRBJ2-1 | TRBV7-2 | . | CASSLGTSGSHFF | TGTGCCAGCAGCCTGGGCACTAGCGGGTCTCATTTCTTC
TRBD1 | TRBJ1-4 | TRBV5-8 | . | CASSTGTGFEKLFF | TGTGCCAGCAGCACCGGGACAGGGTTTGAAAAACTGTTTTTT
TRBD1 | TRBJ2-7 | TRBV7-6 | . | CASSNYRGGVDEQYF | TGTGCCAGCAGCAACTACAGGGGCGGCGTCGACGAGCAGTACTTC
TRBD2 | TRBJ2-7 | TRBV18 | . | CASSSRYRSGTAGTADEQYF | TGTGCCAGCTCTTCCCGGTATAGGTCCGGCACAGCGGGAACGGCGGACGAGCAGTACTTC
. | TRBJ1-3 | TRBV5-6 | . | CASSLEGFGNTIYF | TGTGCCAGCAGCTTGGAGGGGTTTGGAAACACCATATATTTT
TRBD1 | TRBJ1-1 | TRBV10-3 | . | CAIRPGQGTEAFF | TGTGCCATCAGACCGGGACAGGGTACTGAAGCTTTCTTT
. | TRBJ1-1 | TRBV2 | . | CASSETGVEAFF | TGTGCCAGCAGTGAAACAGGAGTTGAAGCTTTCTTT
. | TRBJ2-7 | TRBV28 | . | CASSLTTHPYPQYF | TGTGCCAGCAGTCTAACGACACACCCCTACCCGCAGTACTTC
TRBD1 | TRBJ1-4 | TRBV15 | once | CATSRARVTGVYEKLFF | TGTGCCACCAGCAGAGCACGAGTGACAGGGGTATATGAAAAACTGTTTTTT
. | TRBJ1-3 | TRBV3-1/TRBV3-2 | . | CASSQRSSGNTIYF | TGTGCCAGCAGCCAAAGGAGTAGTGGAAACACCATATATTTT
. | TRBJ1-2 | TRBV19 | . | CASTISQISNYGYTF | TGTGCCAGTACTATATCGCAGATTTCTAACTATGGCTACACCTTC
. | TRBJ1-2 | TRBV7-2 | . | CASSLRANYGYTF | TGTGCCAGCAGCTTAAGAGCTAACTATGGCTACACCTTC
. | TRBJ1-4 | TRBV7-9 | . | CASSNAPDTRNEKLFF | TGTGCCAGCAGCAACGCCCCGGACACTCGTAATGAAAAACTGTTTTTT
TRBD2 | TRBJ2-2 | TRBV28 | . | CASGLGLAGGKGELFF | TGTGCCAGCGGGTTAGGACTAGCGGGAGGAAAAGGGGAGCTGTTTTTT
. | TRBJ2-1 | TRBV3-1/TRBV3-2 | . | CASSQGQGNEQFF | TGTGCCAGCAGCCAAGGGCAGGGCAATGAGCAGTTCTTC
. | TRBJ1-6 | TRBV5-6 | few | CASSLVLGNSPLHF | TGTGCCAGCAGCTTGGTACTGGGCAATTCACCCCTCCACTTT
TRBD1 | TRBJ1-3 | TRBV6-5 | once | CASSPGQGAGNTIYF | TGTGCCAGCAGCCCCGGACAGGGGGCAGGGAACACCATATATTTT
TRBD2 | TRBJ2-2 | TRBV5-1 | few | CASRGLAVTGELFF | TGCGCCAGCCGCGGACTAGCGGTGACCGGGGAGCTGTTTTTT
. | TRBJ1-1 | TRBV9 | . | CASSVGPTTAEAFF | TGTGCCAGCAGCGTAGGCCCTACCACGGCTGAAGCTTTCTTT
. | TRBJ2-7 | TRBV5-1 | . | CASSLAFIAEDEQYF | TGCGCCAGCAGCTTGGCATTCATTGCAGAGGACGAGCAGTACTTC
TRBD2 | TRBJ2-3 | TRBV10-2 | . | CASSKAGGLTDTQYF | TGCGCCAGCAGTAAGGCGGGAGGGCTGACAGATACGCAGTATTTT
. | TRBJ1-1 | TRBV30 | few | CAWSERMNTEAFF | TGTGCCTGGAGTGAGCGGATGAACACTGAAGCTTTCTTT
. | TRBJ2-7 | TRBV10-3 | . | CAITARTDSYEQYF | TGTGCCATCACGGCCAGGACAGACTCCTACGAGCAGTACTTC